The clone carrying this T cell receptor beta chain has just one count. In the authors' workflow: Amplification with reference gene primers provided the estimates of nucleated cell counts. The protocol was immunoSEQ multiplex PCR, while the TCRdb copy is restricted to in-frame clones and leaves out a portion. The V and J calls and the clone size are those of that table, but D and trimming were determined from the DNA. Of 250,000 to 350,000 clones listed, around nine tenths were seen once; the top ten hold around 13%. This sample is drawn from a study of blood T cell repertoires in COVID-19. The wider study: Samples came from the United States, Italy and Spain, spanning acute and convalescent COVID-19. The cDNA or gDNA used as material had been derived from T cells, B-cell-depleted T cells, or PBMCs.

Enrolment of Seattle patients took place during active infection, and they were followed longitudinally. The CDR3 covers 12 residues. Germline loops: CDR1 SGHDT, CDR2 YYEEEE. Trimming removed 4 bases from V and 4 bases from J; junction bases left unmatched: 1. This clonotype originated in a woman aged 65 to 85 with COVID-19, enrolled during active disease. Material for sequencing was peripheral blood. The V call is TRBV5-6, the J call TRBJ2-7, with 8 bases matching TRBD1. DNA for the CDR3: TGTGCCAGCAGCCGGACAGGGTACGAGCAGTACTTC. Its translation is CASSRTGYEQYF.